The rows below give T cell receptor beta chains drawn from one sample of a study of OX40 agonist ivuxolimab in advanced cancers. Some clones are missing from TCRdb's copy, which holds only in-frame ones; the method was immunoSEQ multiplex PCR. The data show about 73,000 clones, approximately 86% seen once. Sequences were derived from CD4+ or CD8+ T cells sorted from blood, sampled in a trial of the OX40 agonist ivuxolimab. The receptor set was obtained from an adult with an advanced solid tumor such as melanoma, head and neck, liver or kidney cancer. CDR3s include the opening cysteine and the closing phenylalanine or tryptophan. A D gene is named only where the DNA matches it firmly. The size entry is marked missing in some rows and otherwise reads once, few, many or a size class.

size	V	D	J	DNA	CDR3
-	TRBV19	-	TRBJ2-6	TGTGCCAGTAGTATATACAGAATTGATGGGGCCAACGTCCTGACTTTC	CASSIYRIDGANVLTF
-	TRBV30	TRBD1	TRBJ1-2	TGTGCCTGGAGTGTACCGGACAGGCGGTACGGTCCGGGGTACACCTTC	CAWSVPDRRYGPGYTF
-	TRBV6-5	TRBD1	TRBJ2-1	TGTGCCAGCACCAAGCCCGGGACAGGGGGCCTGTTCTTC	CASTKPGTGGLFF
-	TRBV7-2	-	TRBJ2-5	TGTGCCAGCAGCCCGGGACCAGAAAAGACCCAGTACTTC	CASSPGPEKTQYF
-	TRBV5-4	-	TRBJ2-5	TGTGCCAGCAGCTTGAGCGGAACCTTCCAAGAGACCCAGTACTTC	CASSLSGTFQETQYF
-	TRBV18	TRBD1	TRBJ1-1	TGTGCCAGCTCAAAACAGGGGACTGGCCTTGAAGCTTTCTTT	CASSKQGTGLEAFF
once	TRBV30	-	TRBJ1-3	TGTGCCGCCCGATGGGGGCCTGGAAACACCATATATTTT	CAARWGPGNTIYF
once	TRBV6-5	-	TRBJ2-2	TGTGCCAGCAGTCAACAGGTTGGGGGCACCGGGGAGCTGTTTTTT	CASSQQVGGTGELFF
few	TRBV7-3	-	TRBJ2-3	TGTGCCAGCAGCTTGGACGATGGGGCAGATACGCAGTATTTT	CASSLDDGADTQYF
-	TRBV7-4	-	TRBJ2-5	TGTGCCAGCAGCTCCCACCCAGCCGCAGAGACCCTGTACTTC	CASSSHPAAETLYF
once	TRBV18	-	TRBJ2-7	TGTGCCAGCTCACCTGGGACCGCCTCCTACGAGCAGTACTTC	CASSPGTASYEQYF
-	TRBV2	TRBD1	TRBJ1-5	TGTGCCAGCAGTGTGTTGGGACAGACTAATCAGCCCCAGCATTTT	CASSVLGQTNQPQHF
-	TRBV5-5	-	TRBJ2-5	TGTGCCAGCAGCTTGGCTAGCTTGGAGACCCAGTACTTC	CASSLASLETQYF
once	TRBV4-2	TRBD1	TRBJ2-2	TGTGCCAGCAGCCCCACCGGGACAGGAGTCACCGGGGAGCTGTTTTTT	CASSPTGTGVTGELFF
-	TRBV18	-	TRBJ2-6	TGTGCCAGCTCACCACCCCCAGGGACTGGGGCCAACGTCCTGACTTTC	CASSPPPGTGANVLTF
-	TRBV4-2	-	TRBJ2-2	TGTGCCAGCAGCCAAGATTACGTCGGGGAGCTGTTTTTT	CASSQDYVGELFF
once	TRBV9	-	TRBJ2-1	TGTGCCAGCAGCGTAGGTCTTACAGGGCTGGGGTACAATGAGCAGTTCTTC	CASSVGLTGLGYNEQFF
-	TRBV6-1	-	TRBJ1-1	TGTGCCAGCATTACTACAGGGAACACTGAAGCTTTCTTT	CASITTGNTEAFF
few	TRBV5-6	-	TRBJ2-5	TGTGCCAGCAGCCGCGTTGGCCAGGGGGGAGAGACCCAGTACTTC	CASSRVGQGGETQYF
-	TRBV6-1	TRBD2	TRBJ2-3	TGTGCCAGCAGTGGACTAGCGGCCACAGATACGCAGTATTTT	CASSGLAATDTQYF
many	TRBV19	-	TRBJ1-5	TGTGCCAGTAGTATTTCGGGGATATATAGCAATCAGCCCCAGCATTTT	CASSISGIYSNQPQHF
-	TRBV11-2	TRBD2	TRBJ2-2	TGTGCCAGCAGCCCTAGCGGGGTTAGCACCGGGGAGCTGTTTTTT	CASSPSGVSTGELFF
-	TRBV5-1	TRBD1	TRBJ2-1	TGCGCCAGCAGCTTGGGTGGACAGGGGACCTACAATGAGCAGTTCTTC	CASSLGGQGTYNEQFF
-	TRBV19	TRBD2	TRBJ2-3	TGTGCCAGTAGGGCGACTAGCGGGGCACCCCCGTATTTT	CASRATSGAPPYF
-	TRBV27	-	TRBJ2-6	TGTGCCAGCAGTCCTCCCCCCCCCTTGGGGACCTCTGGGGCCAACGTCCTGACTTTC	CASSPPPPLGTSGANVLTF
-	TRBV7-9	TRBD1	TRBJ1-4	TGTGCCAGCAGCCGGCCGCGGACAGGCTATGAAAAACTGTTTTTT	CASSRPRTGYEKLFF
-	TRBV9	-	TRBJ2-2	TGTGCCAGCAGCGTTAAAGTTTTGTCGGACACCGGGGAGCTGTTTTTT	CASSVKVLSDTGELFF
few	TRBV6-6	-	TRBJ2-1	TGTGCCAGCAGTGCCCCCAGGAGTACCTCCTACAATGAGCAGTTCTTC	CASSAPRSTSYNEQFF
-	TRBV11-2	-	TRBJ2-1	TGTGCCAGCAGCTTACTTCAAGGAGGAATGGGCAATGAGCAGTTCTTC	CASSLLQGGMGNEQFF
-	TRBV5-6	-	TRBJ2-3	TGTGCCAGCAGCTTCTATGTCAAAACTCCTAGCACAGATACGCAGTATTTT	CASSFYVKTPSTDTQYF
-	TRBV2	TRBD2	TRBJ2-7	TGTGCCAGCAGCCCCACCACTCTAGCGGGAGGGGTCGAGCAGTACTTC	CASSPTTLAGGVEQYF
-	TRBV5-1	-	TRBJ2-7	TGCGCCAGCAGCTTGCGGGGCCTCTACGAGCAGTACTTC	CASSLRGLYEQYF
few	TRBV9	-	TRBJ2-2	TGTGCCAGCAGCGTATGGGACCACGGGGAGCTGTTTTTT	CASSVWDHGELFF
-	TRBV10-3	TRBD2	TRBJ2-2	TGTGCCATCAGTGAGTCGTTCGGGGGGGCGCATAATGCCGGGGAGCTGTTTTTT	CAISESFGGAHNAGELFF
-	TRBV6-5	-	TRBJ1-2	TGTGCCAGCAGTTACTGGGCAGGTGATGGCTACACCTTC	CASSYWAGDGYTF